This T cell receptor (beta chain) was retrieved from a study of neurological immune-mediated disorders. Study outcomes and limitations: It was the repertoires of 18 of 34 multiple sclerosis patients that phylogenetic grouping placed in one related-CDR3 cluster, which is a possible signature. Patients with HTLV-1-associated myelopathy had the highest level of TCR clonal expansion, whereas patients with multiple sclerosis had the lowest level, falling beneath the level found in healthy controls.

TCRdb called the 5' RACE reads again in MiXCR, with one record for every CDR3 protein. The sample lists about 55,000 distinct CDR3 sequences; about 4% were seen once. V lost 4 bases to trimming and J lost 6 bases; unmatched junction nucleotides: 2. CDR1 and CDR2 from the germline V gene are SGHRS and YFSETQ. This CDR3 is built from 13 residues. There are many counts of this clonotype. Its antigen is still unknown. The receptor's source is a woman aged 40 to 55 with multiple sclerosis. The material sequenced was CD4+ T cells from blood. The chain has TRBV5-1 and TRBJ1-2; 11 nucleotides line up with TRBD1. CDR3: CASSRGQGDGYTF. CDR3 in DNA: TGCGCCAGCAGCAGGGGACAGGGGGATGGCTACACCTTC. The variable domain in full, completed from reference TRBV5-1 and TRBJ1-2, reads KAGVTQTPRYLIKTRGQQVTLSCSPISGHRSVSWYQQTPGQGLQFLFEYFSETQRNKGNFPGRFSGRQFSNSRSEMNVSTLELGDSALYLCASSRGQGDGYTFGSGTRLTVV.